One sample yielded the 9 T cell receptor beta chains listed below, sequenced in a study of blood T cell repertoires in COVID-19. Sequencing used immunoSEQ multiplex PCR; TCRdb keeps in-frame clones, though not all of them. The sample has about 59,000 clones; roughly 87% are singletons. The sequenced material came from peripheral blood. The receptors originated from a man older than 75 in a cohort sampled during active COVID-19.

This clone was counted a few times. CDR3 amino acids: CASSSTGDGEQFF. The CDR3 coding sequence is TGCGCCAGCAGTTCAACAGGGGACGGTGAGCAGTTCTTC. The chain is built from TRBV5-1 and TRBJ2-1, with TRBD1 matching 7 bases. Germline V lookup: CDR1 SGHRS, CDR2 YFSETQ. This CDR3 contains 13 residues. The ends lost 5 bases at V and 9 bases at J; junction bases unmatched: 8. Looking up the rest from reference TRBV5-1 and TRBJ2-1 gives the full variable domain: KAGVTQTPRYLIKTRGQQVTLSCSPISGHRSVSWYQQTPGQGLQFLFEYFSETQRNKGNFPGRFSGRQFSNSRSEMNVSTLELGDSALYLCASSSTGDGEQFFGPGTRLTVL.

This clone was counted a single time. The CDR3 nucleotides read TGTGCCAGCAGTCGTCTAGCGGGGGGCACAGATACGCAGTATTTT. Its protein is CASSRLAGGTDTQYF. The J gene is TRBJ2-3, the V gene TRBV6-6; 10 nucleotides align to TRBD2. There are 15 residues in the CDR3. V lost 5 bases and J lost 1; bases outside the gene matches: 3. Germline loops: CDR1 MNHNY, CDR2 SVGAGI (reference sequence).

CDR3 nucleotides: TGTGCCAGCAGTTACTCTAAGGGGGAAGCTTTCTTT. Its translation is CASSYSKGEAFF. J is TRBJ1-1 and V is TRBV6-5; tentative D call: TRBD1 (5 bases). V was cut by 0 bases and J by 8 bases, with 7 bases left in between. Germline V CDR1 and CDR2: MNHEY, SVGAGI. CDR3 size: 12 residues.

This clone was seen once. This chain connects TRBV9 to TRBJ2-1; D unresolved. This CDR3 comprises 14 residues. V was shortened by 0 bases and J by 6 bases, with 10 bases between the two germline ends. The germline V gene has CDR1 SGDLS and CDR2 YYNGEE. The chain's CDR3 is CASSVDPKINEQFF. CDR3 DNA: TGTGCCAGCAGCGTAGATCCAAAAATCAATGAGCAGTTCTTC.

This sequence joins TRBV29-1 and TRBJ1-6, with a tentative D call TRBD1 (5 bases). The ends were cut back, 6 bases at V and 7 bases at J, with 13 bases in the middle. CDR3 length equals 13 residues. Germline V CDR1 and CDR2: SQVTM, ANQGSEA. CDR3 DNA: TGCAGCGTAAGACTAGGGGAGAATTCACCCCTCCACTTT. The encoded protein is CSVRLGENSPLHF.

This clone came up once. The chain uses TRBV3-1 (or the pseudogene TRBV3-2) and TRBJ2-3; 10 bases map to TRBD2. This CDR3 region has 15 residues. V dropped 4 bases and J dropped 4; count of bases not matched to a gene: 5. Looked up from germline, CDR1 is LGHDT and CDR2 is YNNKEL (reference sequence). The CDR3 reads CASSPRTSGSDTQYF. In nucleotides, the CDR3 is TGTGCCAGCAGCCCCCGGACTAGCGGTTCAGATACGCAGTATTTT.

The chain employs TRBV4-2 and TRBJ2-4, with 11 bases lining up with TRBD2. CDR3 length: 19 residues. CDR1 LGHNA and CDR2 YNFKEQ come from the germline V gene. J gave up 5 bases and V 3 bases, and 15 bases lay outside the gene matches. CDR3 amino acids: CASSQNLAGGLVQENIQYF. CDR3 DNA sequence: TGTGCCAGCAGCCAGAATTTAGCGGGGGGGTTGGTACAAGAAAACATTCAGTACTTC.

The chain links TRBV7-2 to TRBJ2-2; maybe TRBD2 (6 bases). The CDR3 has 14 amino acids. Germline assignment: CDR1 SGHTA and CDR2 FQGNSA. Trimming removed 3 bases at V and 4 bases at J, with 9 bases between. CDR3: CASSFQGGTGELFF. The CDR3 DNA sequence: TGTGCCAGCAGCTTCCAGGGAGGCACCGGGGAGCTGTTTTTT.

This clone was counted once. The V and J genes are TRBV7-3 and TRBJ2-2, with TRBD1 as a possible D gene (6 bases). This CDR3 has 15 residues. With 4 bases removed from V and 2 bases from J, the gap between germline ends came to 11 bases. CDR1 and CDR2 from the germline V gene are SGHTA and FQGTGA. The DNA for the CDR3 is TGTGCCAGCAGCTCCCGACAGGTAAACACCGGGGAGCTGTTTTTT. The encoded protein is CASSSRQVNTGELFF.